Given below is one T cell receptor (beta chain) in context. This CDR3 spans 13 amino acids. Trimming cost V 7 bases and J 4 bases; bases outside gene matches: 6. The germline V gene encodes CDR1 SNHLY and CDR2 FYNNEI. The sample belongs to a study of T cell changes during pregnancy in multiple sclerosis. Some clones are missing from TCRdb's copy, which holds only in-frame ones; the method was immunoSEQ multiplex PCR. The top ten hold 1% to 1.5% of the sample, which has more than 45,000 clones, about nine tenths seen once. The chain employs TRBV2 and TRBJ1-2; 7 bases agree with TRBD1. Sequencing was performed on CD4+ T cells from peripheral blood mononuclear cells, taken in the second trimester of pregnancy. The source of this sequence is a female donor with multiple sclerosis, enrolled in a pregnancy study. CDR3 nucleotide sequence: TGTGCCAGCACCGACAGGGCTGGCTATGGCTACACCTTC. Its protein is CASTDRAGYGYTF.